This TCR beta chain is drawn from a study of blood T cells in healthy people across ages (dated by TCRdb to the mid-2010s). Concerning the study at large: In model experiments, template switching captured roughly one uniquely barcoded TCR beta cDNA molecule for every two T cells. To avoid experimental bias, donors of different ages were randomly spread across the sequencing lanes. Two additional independent replicas of 1 million unique cDNA reads from the same blood draw were analyzed for two donors (one aged 18 to 30 and one aged 80 or older). Four age groups were formed from the donors: young (average 16 years), middle-aged (approximately 41), aged (roughly 58) and long-lived (82). Age-related changes in TCR beta repertoire diversity were measured in the study by deep sequencing normalized with unique cDNA molecular identifiers. Summary of the overall study and its limitations: Donor CMV infection status was unknown, potentially confounding age-related changes in expanded clonotypes. Conclusive comparison of naive and antigen-experienced compartments was prevented by the profiling of bulk unsorted PBMCs. There was a strong correlation between observed TCR beta diversity and the percentage of naive T cells measured by flow cytometry. As age increased, observed TCR beta diversity per million T cells dropped in a roughly linear way, and a significant reduction was already evident by age roughly 40. Compared with the aged group, more naive CD4+ T cells, fewer expanded clones and increased TCR diversity were shown by the long-lived group, suggesting age selection. Estimates of total diversity from one million sequenced T cells were regarded as lower bounds and underestimates.

The library was made by 5' RACE. Sequencer: Illumina HiSeq 2500. A second PCR of roughly 7 to 12 cycles was run with a J-beta primer mix and a sample-barcoded 5' primer. A template-switch 5' adaptor carrying 12 random nucleotides introduced a unique molecular identifier onto each TCR beta cDNA molecule. Each sample yielded at least 2.5 million CDR3-containing paired-end reads. First-strand cDNA synthesis was performed from all RNA using the Mint cDNA synthesis kit, with priming by a TRBC-specific oligonucleotide. Following uracil-DNA glycosylase treatment, all cDNA underwent a first 18-cycle PCR with the universal primers M1SS and BC2_uni_R. The authors processed their data as follows. For normalization, 1 million high-quality reads, each with a distinct molecular identifier, were randomly selected from each sample. Instead of being binned into consensus sequences, reads with shared molecular identifiers were discarded. MiTCR, with a Q25 quality threshold and the strictest error-elimination algorithm, was used for CDR3 identification, clonotype clustering and error correction. A nonparametric unseen species model with Euler transformation was used to estimate lower-bound total TCR beta diversity. TCRdb passed the public sequencing reads through fastp at Q25 and MiXCR, retaining productive beta sequences. Each CDR3 protein gets just one entry, which takes the most common genes and DNA from the rows behind it. The V and J calls reflect TCRdb's pipeline rather than the authors' work. The sample data list roughly 1.5 million distinct CDR3 sequences, and under 55% of these were observed just once. Together, the top ten hold 4% of the sample.

The CDR3 sequence holds 12 residues, the cysteine and phenylalanine included. CDR3 DNA is the only sequence kept; it has 36 bases, read in frame from the first base. The junction shows trimming of 3 bases on V and 2 bases on J, plus 8 bases between the germline ends. The germline V gene (reference sequence) provides CDR1 DFQATT and CDR2 SNEGSKA. The donors were about 40 Caucasian individuals from Russia, aged roughly 6 to 100 years, who were systemically healthy. Each donor gave 9 to 10 milliliters of peripheral blood, collected into EDTA-treated Vacutainer tubes. Ficoll-Paque density-gradient centrifugation was used to isolate PBMCs, with at least 7 million obtained per sample. Total RNA, at least 5.5 micrograms per sample, was extracted from PBMCs with Trizol reagent. Naive CD45RAhigh/CD27high T cell percentages were measured by flow cytometry on a PBMC aliquot from every donor. In regard to this clonotype: Its recognized antigen is unknown. No quality values exist for individual bases; no much larger clone is one base distant.

The V and J genes are TRBV20-1 and TRBJ2-7; confidence is insufficient to name the D gene. The sequence came from a woman aged 18 to 35 in good health. The specimen was blood. The bases are TGCAGTGCTAGCTACGTAGCCTACGAGCAGTACTTC. This sequence encodes CSASYVAYEQYF.